This section outlines one TCR beta chain sequence together with its context. Its antigen is not known. Clones were sequenced by immunoSEQ multiplex PCR, and TCRdb holds only the in-frame ones, with some missing. The sample lists fewer than 200,000 clones; 66% were seen once. Germline values: CDR1 LGHNA, CDR2 YSLEER. The V end was cut by 0 bases, the J end by 0 bases, with 17 bases between. CDR3 length equals 19 residues. The data derive from a study of shared clonotypes between healthy human individuals. Study-level results: Compared with memory subsets, naive subsets generally had larger estimated richness.

It was into CD45RA+ naive and CD45RA-negative memory subsets that the CD4+ cells were split. V gene TRBV4-3 combines with J gene TRBJ2-2; D call uncertain. Sequenced: memory CD4+ T cells sorted from blood. The subset was: CD45RA-negative fraction. The source of this sequence is a man aged 25 to 40 in good health. As DNA, the CDR3 is TGCGCCAGCAGCCAAGACCTCAAAGGGTCCAGGCCGAACACCGGGGAGCTGTTTTTT. Translated: CASSQDLKGSRPNTGELFF.